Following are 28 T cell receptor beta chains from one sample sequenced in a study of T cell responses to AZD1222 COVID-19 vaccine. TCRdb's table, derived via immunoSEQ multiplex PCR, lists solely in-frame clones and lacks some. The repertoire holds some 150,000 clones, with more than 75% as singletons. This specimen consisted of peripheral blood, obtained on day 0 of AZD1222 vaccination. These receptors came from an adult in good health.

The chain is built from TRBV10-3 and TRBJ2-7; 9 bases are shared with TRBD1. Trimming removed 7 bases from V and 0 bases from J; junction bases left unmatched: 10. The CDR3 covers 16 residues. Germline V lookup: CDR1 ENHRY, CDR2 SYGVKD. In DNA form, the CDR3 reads TGTGCCATCATGGGACAGGGAGTTTCGGGCTCCTACGAGCAGTACTTC. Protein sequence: CAIMGQGVSGSYEQYF.

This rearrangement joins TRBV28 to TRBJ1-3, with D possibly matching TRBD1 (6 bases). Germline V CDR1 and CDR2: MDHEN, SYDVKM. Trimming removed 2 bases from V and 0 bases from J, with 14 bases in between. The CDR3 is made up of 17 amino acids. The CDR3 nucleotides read TGTGCCAGCAGTTTACAACAGGGAATGGGCTCTGGAAACACCATATATTTT. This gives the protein CASSLQQGMGSGNTIYF.

The CDR3 coding sequence is TGTGCCAGCAGCCCCTGGCAGGGGGCCTACGAGCAGTACTTC. This codes for CASSPWQGAYEQYF. V and J are TRBV14 and TRBJ2-7, with 7 bases lining up with TRBD1. This CDR3 spans 14 amino acids. Germline lookup yields CDR1 SGHDN and CDR2 FVKESK. Trimming removed 4 bases from V and 2 bases from J; junction bases left unmatched: 5.

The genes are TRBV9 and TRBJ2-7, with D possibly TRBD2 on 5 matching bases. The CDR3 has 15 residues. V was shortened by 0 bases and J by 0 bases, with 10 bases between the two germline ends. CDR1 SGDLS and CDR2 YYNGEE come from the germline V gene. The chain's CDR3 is CASSVGLAPSYEQYF. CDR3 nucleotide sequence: TGTGCCAGCAGCGTAGGGCTAGCCCCCTCCTACGAGCAGTACTTC.

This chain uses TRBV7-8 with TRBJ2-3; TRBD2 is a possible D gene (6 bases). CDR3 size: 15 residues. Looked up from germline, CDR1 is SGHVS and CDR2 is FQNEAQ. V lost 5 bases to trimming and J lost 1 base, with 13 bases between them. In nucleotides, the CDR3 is TGTGCCAGCAGCCTCCCCCGGGAGCGCACAGATACGCAGTATTTT. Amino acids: CASSLPRERTDTQYF. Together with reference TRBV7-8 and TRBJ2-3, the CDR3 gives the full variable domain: GAGVSQSPRYKVAKRGQDVALRCDPISGHVSLFWYQQALGQGPEFLTYFQNEAQLDKSGLPSDRFFAERPEGSVSTLKIQRTQQEDSAVYLCASSLPRERTDTQYFGPGTRLTVL.

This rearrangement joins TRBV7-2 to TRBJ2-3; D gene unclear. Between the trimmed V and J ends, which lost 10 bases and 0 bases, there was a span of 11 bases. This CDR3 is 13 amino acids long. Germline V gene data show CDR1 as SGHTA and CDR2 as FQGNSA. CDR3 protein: CATRPFSTDTQYF. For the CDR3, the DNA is TGTGCCACCCGACCTTTTAGCACAGATACGCAGTATTTT.

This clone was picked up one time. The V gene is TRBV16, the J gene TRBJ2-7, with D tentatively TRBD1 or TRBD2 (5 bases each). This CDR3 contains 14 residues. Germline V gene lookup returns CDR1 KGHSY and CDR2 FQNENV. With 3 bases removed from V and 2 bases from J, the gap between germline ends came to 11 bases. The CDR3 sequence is CASSHRQGAYEQYF. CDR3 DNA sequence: TGTGCCAGCAGCCACCGGCAGGGAGCCTACGAGCAGTACTTC.

CDR3 bases: TGTGCCAGCAGTTTAACCACTGCAGGGATGAACACTGAAGCTTTCTTT. It encodes CASSLTTAGMNTEAFF. The rearrangement uses TRBV28 and TRBJ1-1, with D tentatively TRBD1 (5 bases). The CDR3 runs 16 residues. The V end was cut by 2 bases, the J end by 0 bases, with 13 bases between. CDR1 is MDHEN and CDR2 is SYDVKM in the germline V gene.

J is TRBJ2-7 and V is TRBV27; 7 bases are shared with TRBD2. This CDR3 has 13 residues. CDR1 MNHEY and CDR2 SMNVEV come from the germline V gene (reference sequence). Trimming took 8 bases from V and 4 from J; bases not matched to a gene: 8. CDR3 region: CASAWDYNYEQYF. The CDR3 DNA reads TGTGCCAGCGCCTGGGACTACAATTACGAGCAGTACTTC.

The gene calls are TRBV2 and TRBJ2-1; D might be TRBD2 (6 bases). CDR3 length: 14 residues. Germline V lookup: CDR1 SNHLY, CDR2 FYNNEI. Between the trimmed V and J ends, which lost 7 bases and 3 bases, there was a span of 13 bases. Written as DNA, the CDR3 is TGTGCCAGCATTGGCGGGACCAACTACAATGAGCAGTTCTTC. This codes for CASIGGTNYNEQFF.

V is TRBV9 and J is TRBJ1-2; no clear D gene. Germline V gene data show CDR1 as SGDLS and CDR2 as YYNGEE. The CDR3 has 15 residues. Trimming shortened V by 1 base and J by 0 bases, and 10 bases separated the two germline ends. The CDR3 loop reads CASSVTDSTNYGYTF. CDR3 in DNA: TGTGCCAGCAGCGTAACAGATTCCACTAACTATGGCTACACCTTC.

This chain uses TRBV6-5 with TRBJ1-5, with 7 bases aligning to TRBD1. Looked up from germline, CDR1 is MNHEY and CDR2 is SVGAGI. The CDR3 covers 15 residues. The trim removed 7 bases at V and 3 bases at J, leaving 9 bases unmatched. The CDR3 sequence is CASNPDRVFNQPQHF. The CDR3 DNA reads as TGTGCCAGCAACCCAGACAGGGTATTCAATCAGCCCCAGCATTTT.

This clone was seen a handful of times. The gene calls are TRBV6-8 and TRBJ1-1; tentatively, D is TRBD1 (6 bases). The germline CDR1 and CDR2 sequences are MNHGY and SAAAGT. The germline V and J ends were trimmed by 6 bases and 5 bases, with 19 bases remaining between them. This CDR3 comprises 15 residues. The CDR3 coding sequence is TGTGCCAGCAGGGCAACAGGGCCCTTCCGAACTGAAGCTTTCTTT. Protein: CASRATGPFRTEAFF.

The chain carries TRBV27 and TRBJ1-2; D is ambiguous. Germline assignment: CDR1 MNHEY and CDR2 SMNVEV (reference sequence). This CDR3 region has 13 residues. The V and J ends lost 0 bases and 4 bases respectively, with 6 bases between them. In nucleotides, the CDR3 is TGTGCCAGCAGTTTATCTAACAGCTATGGCTACACCTTC. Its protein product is CASSLSNSYGYTF.

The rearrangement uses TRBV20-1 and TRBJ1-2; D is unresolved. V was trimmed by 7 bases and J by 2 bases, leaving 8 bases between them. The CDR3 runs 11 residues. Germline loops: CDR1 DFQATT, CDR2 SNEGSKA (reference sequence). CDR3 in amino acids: CSVESNYGYTF. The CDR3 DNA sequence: TGCAGTGTTGAATCCAACTATGGCTACACCTTC.

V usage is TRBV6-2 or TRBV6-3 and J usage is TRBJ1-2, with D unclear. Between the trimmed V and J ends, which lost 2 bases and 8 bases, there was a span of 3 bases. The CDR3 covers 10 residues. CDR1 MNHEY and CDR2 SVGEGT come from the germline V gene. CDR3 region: CASSYGGYTF. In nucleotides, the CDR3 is TGTGCCAGCAGTTACGGCGGCTACACCTTC.

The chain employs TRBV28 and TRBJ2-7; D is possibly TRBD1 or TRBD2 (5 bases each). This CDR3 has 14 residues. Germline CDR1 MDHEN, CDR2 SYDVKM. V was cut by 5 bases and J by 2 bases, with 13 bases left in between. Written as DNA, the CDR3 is TGTGCCAGCAGTCCGGGACCTAAAGCCTACGAGCAGTACTTC. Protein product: CASSPGPKAYEQYF.

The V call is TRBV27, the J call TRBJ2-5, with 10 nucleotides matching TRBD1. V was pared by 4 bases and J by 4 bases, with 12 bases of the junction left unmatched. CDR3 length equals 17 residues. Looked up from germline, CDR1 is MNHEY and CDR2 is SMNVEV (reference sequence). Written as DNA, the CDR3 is TGTGCCAGCAGTTCTACCGGGACAGGGGTACTTTCAGAGACCCAGTACTTC. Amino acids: CASSSTGTGVLSETQYF.

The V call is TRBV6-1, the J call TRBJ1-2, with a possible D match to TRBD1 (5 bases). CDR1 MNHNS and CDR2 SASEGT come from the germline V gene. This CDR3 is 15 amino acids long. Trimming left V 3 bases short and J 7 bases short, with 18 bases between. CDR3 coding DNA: TGTGCCAGCAGTGACATGACAGATTCGCGGGGTGGCTACACCTTC. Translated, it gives CASSDMTDSRGGYTF.

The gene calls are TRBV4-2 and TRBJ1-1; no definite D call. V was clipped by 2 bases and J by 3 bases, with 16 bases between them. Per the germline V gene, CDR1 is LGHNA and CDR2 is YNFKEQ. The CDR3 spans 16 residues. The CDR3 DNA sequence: TGTGCCAGCAGCCAACGTATCAAGATGGCAGACACTGAAGCTTTCTTT. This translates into CASSQRIKMADTEAFF.

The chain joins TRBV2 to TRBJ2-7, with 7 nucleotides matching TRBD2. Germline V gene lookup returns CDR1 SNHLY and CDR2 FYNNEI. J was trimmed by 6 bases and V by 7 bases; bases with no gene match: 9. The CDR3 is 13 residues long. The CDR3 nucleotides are TGTGCCAGCACTCTCGAAGGGAGGGGCGAGCAGTACTTC. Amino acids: CASTLEGRGEQYF.

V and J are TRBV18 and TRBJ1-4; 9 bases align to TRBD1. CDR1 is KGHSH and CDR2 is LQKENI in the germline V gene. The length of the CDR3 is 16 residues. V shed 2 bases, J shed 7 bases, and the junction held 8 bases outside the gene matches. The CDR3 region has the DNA TGTGCCAGCTCACCAAGGCCGGGACAGGGTAGTGAAAAACTGTTTTTT. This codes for CASSPRPGQGSEKLFF. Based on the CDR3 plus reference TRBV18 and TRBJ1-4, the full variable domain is NAGVMQNPRHLVRRRGQEARLRCSPMKGHSHVYWYRQLPEEGLKFMVYLQKENIIDESGMPKERFSAEFPKEGPSILRIQQVVRGDSAAYFCASSPRPGQGSEKLFFGSGTQLSVL.

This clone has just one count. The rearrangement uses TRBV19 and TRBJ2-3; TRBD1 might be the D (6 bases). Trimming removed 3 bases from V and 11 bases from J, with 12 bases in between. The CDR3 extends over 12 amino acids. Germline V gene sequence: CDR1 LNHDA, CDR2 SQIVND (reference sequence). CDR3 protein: CASSMQGSVQYF. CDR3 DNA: TGTGCCAGTAGTATGCAGGGGAGTGTGCAGTATTTT.

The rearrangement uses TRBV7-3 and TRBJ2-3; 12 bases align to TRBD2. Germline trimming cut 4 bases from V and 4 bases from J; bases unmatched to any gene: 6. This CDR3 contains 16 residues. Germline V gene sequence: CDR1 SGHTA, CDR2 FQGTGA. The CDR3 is CASSSSSGRAADTQYF. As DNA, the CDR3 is TGTGCCAGCAGCTCGTCTAGCGGGAGGGCCGCAGATACGCAGTATTTT.

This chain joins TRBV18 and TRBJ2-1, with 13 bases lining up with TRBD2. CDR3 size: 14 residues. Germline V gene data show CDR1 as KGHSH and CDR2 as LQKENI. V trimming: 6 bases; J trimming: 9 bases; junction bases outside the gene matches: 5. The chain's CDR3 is CASSGLAGVSEQFF. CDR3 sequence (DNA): TGTGCCAGCTCTGGACTAGCGGGAGTAAGTGAGCAGTTCTTC.

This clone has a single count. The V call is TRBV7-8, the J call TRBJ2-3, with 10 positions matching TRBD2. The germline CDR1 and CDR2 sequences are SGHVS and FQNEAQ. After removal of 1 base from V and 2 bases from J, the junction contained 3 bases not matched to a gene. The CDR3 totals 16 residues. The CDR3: CASSLGLAGTTDTQYF. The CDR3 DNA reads TGTGCCAGCAGCTTAGGACTAGCGGGTACCACAGATACGCAGTATTTT.

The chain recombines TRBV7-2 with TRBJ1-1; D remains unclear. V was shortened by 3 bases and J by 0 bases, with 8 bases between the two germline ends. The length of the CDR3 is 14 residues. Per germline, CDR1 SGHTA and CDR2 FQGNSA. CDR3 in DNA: TGTGCCAGCAGCTTTACACCTATGAACACTGAAGCTTTCTTT. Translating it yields CASSFTPMNTEAFF.

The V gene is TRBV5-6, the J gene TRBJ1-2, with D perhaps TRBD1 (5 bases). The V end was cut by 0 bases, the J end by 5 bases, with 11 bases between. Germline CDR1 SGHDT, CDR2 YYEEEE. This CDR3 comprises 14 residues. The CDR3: CASSLVGVLYGYTF. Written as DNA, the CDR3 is TGTGCCAGCAGCTTGGTGGGGGTGCTATATGGCTACACCTTC.